The rows below give T cell receptor beta chains drawn from one sample of a study of CD8 T cells in Susac syndrome. One entry per CDR3 protein results from TCRdb running MiXCR on the immunoSEQ multiplex PCR reads. This sample yields approximately 300,000 distinct CDR3 sequences, of which approximately 90% are seen a single time; 0.18% belongs to the top ten. Sequenced: CD8+ T cells from PBMCs. Receptors originate from a human donor with multiple sclerosis. Both conserved end residues are part of each CDR3. The D gene is left open where the match is weak. Clone sizes are given selectively: once, few, many, or a class where the clone is expanded.

J gene: TRBJ1-4
clone size: NA
D gene: TRBD1
V gene: TRBV5-6
CDR3 protein: CASSFIGTGGEKLFF
CDR3 DNA: TGTGCCAGCAGCTTCATAGGGACAGGGGGTGAAAAACTGTTTTTT

J gene: TRBJ2-5
clone size: NA
D gene: NA
V gene: TRBV4-1
CDR3 protein: CASSQPTTPQETQYF
CDR3 DNA: TGCGCCAGCAGCCAACCGACTACCCCCCAAGAGACCCAGTACTTC

J gene: TRBJ2-1
clone size: NA
D gene: NA
V gene: TRBV29-1
CDR3 protein: CSVVGDQALVGGEQFF
CDR3 DNA: TGCAGCGTTGTTGGGGATCAGGCATTGGTCGGGGGTGAGCAGTTCTTC

J gene: TRBJ2-1
clone size: NA
D gene: TRBD2
V gene: TRBV27
CDR3 protein: CASSLLTSGGYNEQFF
CDR3 DNA: TGTGCCAGCAGTTTGTTGACTAGCGGGGGTTACAATGAGCAGTTCTTC

J gene: TRBJ1-6
clone size: NA
D gene: NA
V gene: TRBV7-9
CDR3 protein: CASSLAVGANSPLHF
CDR3 DNA: TGTGCCAGCAGCTTAGCCGTGGGGGCCAATTCACCCCTCCACTTT

J gene: TRBJ2-5
clone size: NA
D gene: TRBD1
V gene: TRBV7-8
CDR3 protein: CASSYGTVQETQYF
CDR3 DNA: TGTGCCAGCAGCTACGGGACAGTTCAAGAGACCCAGTACTTC

J gene: TRBJ2-2
clone size: NA
D gene: NA
V gene: TRBV13
CDR3 protein: CASSLVSAGRGTGELFF
CDR3 DNA: TGTGCCAGCAGCTTAGTGTCGGCAGGGAGAGGCACCGGGGAGCTGTTTTTT

J gene: TRBJ2-1
clone size: NA
D gene: NA
V gene: TRBV5-4
CDR3 protein: CASSLGPRSSYNEQFF
CDR3 DNA: TGTGCCAGCAGCTTGGGGCCCCGGAGCTCCTACAATGAGCAGTTCTTC

J gene: TRBJ1-5
clone size: NA
D gene: NA
V gene: TRBV23-1
CDR3 protein: CASCTRGRNQPQHF
CDR3 DNA: TGCGCCAGCTGTACCAGGGGACGCAATCAGCCCCAGCATTTT

J gene: TRBJ1-1
clone size: NA
D gene: NA
V gene: TRBV20-1
CDR3 protein: CSAPVPGRENTEAFF
CDR3 DNA: TGCAGTGCCCCCGTCCCGGGACGGGAGAACACTGAAGCTTTCTTT

J gene: TRBJ1-4
clone size: once
D gene: NA
V gene: TRBV11-3
CDR3 protein: CASSLDPGDNEKLFF
CDR3 DNA: TGTGCCAGCAGCTTAGACCCGGGGGATAATGAAAAACTGTTTTTT

J gene: TRBJ2-6
clone size: NA
D gene: NA
V gene: TRBV4-2
CDR3 protein: CASSQLQGTGANVLTF
CDR3 DNA: TGTGCCAGCAGCCAGCTACAGGGTACTGGGGCCAACGTCCTGACTTTC

J gene: TRBJ2-6
clone size: NA
D gene: NA
V gene: TRBV20-1
CDR3 protein: CSARTVSGANVLTF
CDR3 DNA: TGCAGTGCTAGGACGGTCTCTGGGGCCAACGTCCTGACTTTC

J gene: TRBJ2-7
clone size: NA
D gene: NA
V gene: TRBV27
CDR3 protein: CASSPMAGSYEQYF
CDR3 DNA: TGTGCCAGCAGCCCAATGGCCGGGAGCTACGAGCAGTACTTC